This TCR beta chain was retrieved from a study of control samples from healthy donors and cancer patients. The V gene lost 0 bases and the J gene lost 4 bases, with 14 bases spanning the gap. The CDR3 is 15 residues long. Germline values: CDR1 SGDLS, CDR2 YYNGEE. Clones were sequenced by immunoSEQ multiplex PCR, and TCRdb holds only the in-frame ones, with some missing. The table includes about 100,000 clones, 88% detected once. The origin of this receptor is a man aged 30 to 45 in good health. The material sequenced was blood. The rearrangement joins TRBV9 to TRBJ2-7; D possibly matches TRBD1 or TRBD2 (5 bases each). CDR3 region: CASSVGGTGTYEQYF. In DNA form, the CDR3 reads TGTGCCAGCAGCGTAGGAGGGACGGGAACGTACGAGCAGTACTTC.